This record looks at one T cell receptor (beta chain) sequence and its context. This table comes from immunoSEQ multiplex PCR, and its TCRdb copy is limited to in-frame clones, with some not included. The table has around 300,000 clones, 83% seen once. This entry comes from a study of blood T cell repertoires in COVID-19. Germline CDR1 SGHTA, CDR2 FQGTGA. The CDR3 is 15 amino acids. Between the trimmed V and J ends, which lost 0 bases and 0 bases, there was a span of 6 bases. Source material: peripheral blood. The sequence was collected from a woman between 50 and 59 years old who had recovered from COVID-19. The rearrangement uses TRBV7-3 and TRBJ2-1; tentatively, D is TRBD1 (5 bases). CDR3 DNA sequence: TGTGCCAGCAGCTTAACAGGGGACTCCTACAATGAGCAGTTCTTC. It specifies CASSLTGDSYNEQFF.